This TCR beta chain was sequenced during a study of blood T cell repertoires in COVID-19. Per the germline V gene, CDR1 is SEHNR and CDR2 is FQNEAQ (reference sequence). V was clipped by 5 bases and J by 4 bases; unmatched bases: 17. The CDR3 runs to 18 residues. As originally analysed: It was from reference gene primer amplification that nucleated cell counts were estimated. Generated by immunoSEQ multiplex PCR, the TCRdb table keeps only in-frame clones and is missing some. For V, J and clone size, that table is used; D and trimming come from the DNA. The sample holds around 200,000 clones; about 85% are singletons and the top ten take under 20%. This study enrolled people aged roughly 18 to 90 from about 26 US geographic areas. Two negative PCRs, clearance, or symptom resolution characterized the recovered Cohort 3 donors.

The rearrangement uses TRBV7-9 and TRBJ1-2, with TRBD1 matching 9 bases. The clonotype originates from a man aged 35-49 years who had recovered from COVID-19. The specimen sequenced was PBMCs or T cells enriched from blood (not recorded which). CDR3 region: CASSHGRRGQGGIYGYTF. As DNA, the CDR3 is TGTGCCAGCAGCCACGGCAGAAGGGGACAGGGAGGGATCTATGGCTACACCTTC.